These 22 T cell receptor beta chains share one sample of origin, sequenced in a study of T cell repertoires in cytomegalovirus infection. TCRdb ran MiXCR on the reads and lists one entry per CDR3 protein. The sample yields approximately 500,000 distinct CDR3 sequences, 16% seen once. The sequencing input was CD8+ T cells from PBMCs. All receptors derive from a human donor in good health (CMV status not recorded). Some clones in this sample may be carry-over from other donors' samples.

This clonotype was picked up a small number of times. The gene calls are TRBV20-1 and TRBJ2-5; D call uncertain. The V and J ends lost 1 base and 1 base respectively, with 16 bases between them. The CDR3 has 16 residues. The germline V gene encodes CDR1 DFQATT and CDR2 SNEGSKA (reference sequence). CDR3 DNA sequence: TGCAGTGCTAGAGTAATAGGAACAAACCTCCAAGAGACCCAGTACTTC. Its protein is CSARVIGTNLQETQYF.

This clonotype was counted at least ten times. This rearrangement joins TRBV19 to TRBJ1-6; 7 bases fit TRBD1. V shed 7 bases and J 7 bases; nucleotides not matched to a gene: 13. CDR1 LNHDA and CDR2 SQIVND come from the germline V gene (reference sequence). CDR3 length equals 16 residues. As DNA, the CDR3 is TGTGCCAGTAAGCCAGGGGTGACACAGGGGAATTCACCCCTCCACTTT. Encoded protein: CASKPGVTQGNSPLHF.

This clonotype was counted ten times or more. The rearrangement joins TRBV7-6 to TRBJ1-2; 10 positions agree with TRBD1. This CDR3 is 15 amino acids long. Trimming took 5 bases from V and 4 from J; bases not matched to a gene: 7. Germline-derived CDR1 and CDR2 are SGHVS and FNYEAQ. The CDR3 here is CASSLDRGAGYGYTF. In nucleotides, the CDR3 is TGTGCCAGCAGCCTGGACAGGGGGGCTGGCTATGGCTACACCTTC.

This clonotype has a handful of counts. The J gene is TRBJ1-1, the V gene TRBV20-1; D is unclear. Germline V gene lookup returns CDR1 DFQATT and CDR2 SNEGSKA (reference sequence). Trimming took 7 bases from V and 0 from J, leaving 12 bases between them. The CDR3 contains 13 residues. CDR3 protein: CSVEAGVNTEAFF. The CDR3, as DNA: TGCAGTGTCGAAGCAGGAGTGAACACTGAAGCTTTCTTT.

The table lists this clonotype with a few counts. This chain joins TRBV5-8 and TRBJ2-1; D is ambiguous. V shed 7 bases and J shed 4 bases, with 15 bases lying between them. This CDR3 is built from 14 residues. Germline CDR1 SGHTS, CDR2 YDEGEE. For the CDR3, the DNA is TGTGCCAGCTGCGATACGACTTATTACAATGAGCAGTTCTTC. Its protein product is CASCDTTYYNEQFF.

The table lists this clonotype with many counts. This chain joins TRBV6-6 and TRBJ2-7, with 7 bases that match TRBD1. Germline values: CDR1 MNHNY, CDR2 SVGAGI (reference sequence). CDR3 length equals 13 residues. Losses at the gene ends were 5 bases for V and 4 bases for J; bases not matched to a gene: 5. CDR3 sequence: CASSPGQEYEQYF. Here the CDR3 DNA reads TGTGCCAGCAGTCCTGGACAGGAATACGAGCAGTACTTC.

This clonotype was observed many times. The CDR3 region has the DNA TGTGCCACCAGCAGCCCTTTCTCAGGGTACACTGAAGCTTTCTTT. Encoded protein: CATSSPFSGYTEAFF. The V call is TRBV15, the J call TRBJ1-1; TRBD1 might be the D (5 bases). V lost 3 bases and J 3 bases, leaving 14 bases between the germline ends. There are 15 residues in the CDR3. Germline CDR1 LNHNV, CDR2 YYDKDF (reference sequence). Full variable domain (missing parts from reference TRBV15 and TRBJ1-1): DAMVIQNPRYQVTQFGKPVTLSCSQTLNHNVMYWYQQKSSQAPKLLFHYYDKDFNNEADTPDNFQSRRPNTSFCFLDIRSPGLGDTAMYLCATSSPFSGYTEAFFGQGTRLTVV.

This clonotype came up a few times. The genes are TRBV4-1 and TRBJ2-1, with unresolved D. V was shortened by 4 bases and J by 7 bases, with 11 bases between the two germline ends. The CDR3 covers 13 residues. From germline, CDR1 is MGHRA and CDR2 YSYEKL. The CDR3 here is CASSRAPENEQFF. The CDR3 DNA reads TGCGCCAGCAGCCGGGCCCCAGAGAATGAGCAGTTCTTC.

This clonotype has a count of ten or more. The rearrangement joins TRBV19 to TRBJ2-1; TRBD2 might be the D (6 bases). With 4 bases removed from V and 8 bases from J, the gap between germline ends came to 15 bases. CDR3 length: 14 amino acids. Germline V CDR1 and CDR2: LNHDA, SQIVND (reference sequence). Here the CDR3 reads CASSTRGMNDEQFF. In DNA form, the CDR3 reads TGTGCCAGTAGTACCCGCGGGATGAACGATGAGCAGTTCTTC.

The rearrangement joins TRBV6-9 to TRBJ2-3; 8 nucleotides align to TRBD1. The CDR3 extends over 16 amino acids. The V segment lost 7 bases and the J segment 4 bases; nucleotides outside the gene matches: 13. Germline V gene lookup returns CDR1 MNHGY and CDR2 SVAAGI. The CDR3 DNA sequence: TGTGCCAGCACCACCGTGGGCAGGGGGCGCGCAGATACGCAGTATTTT. Translation gives CASTTVGRGRADTQYF.

The V gene is TRBV7-9, the J gene TRBJ2-7; D may match TRBD1 or TRBD2 (5 bases each). V lost 8 bases, J lost 2 bases, and 13 bases lay in between. CDR1 is SEHNR and CDR2 is FQNEAQ in the germline V gene (reference sequence). The CDR3 spans 13 residues. CDR3 sequence: CASGSGPTYEQYF. The CDR3 region has the DNA TGTGCCAGCGGATCGGGGCCTACCTACGAGCAGTACTTC.

This clonotype was counted at least ten times. This chain uses TRBV4-2 with TRBJ2-2; TRBD1 agrees at 8 bases. The length of the CDR3 is 15 residues. Germline V lookup: CDR1 LGHNA, CDR2 YNFKEQ. With 1 base clipped from V and 6 bases from J, the junction kept 4 bases outside the gene matches. The CDR3 coding sequence is TGTGCCAGCAGCCAAGGGACAGGGATTCCCGGGGAGCTGTTTTTT. Residues: CASSQGTGIPGELFF.

This chain joins TRBV2 and TRBJ2-3; a weak D match, TRBD2 (7 bases). Germline CDR1 is SNHLY and CDR2 is FYNNEI. Trimming shortened V by 4 bases and J by 2 bases, and 13 bases separated the two germline ends. CDR3 length: 15 residues. The CDR3 region has the DNA TGTGCCAGCAGTGGGGGGCGGGAGTACACAGATACGCAGTATTTT. This encodes CASSGGREYTDTQYF.

This clonotype has a handful of counts. This rearrangement joins TRBV6-1 to TRBJ2-7, with D possibly matching TRBD1 (7 bases). V was pared by 1 base and J by 3 bases, with 13 bases between. Germline V gives CDR1 MNHNS, CDR2 SASEGT. The CDR3 is 15 amino acids. This chain's CDR3 is CASSEDVRGDYEQYF. The CDR3 nucleotides are TGTGCCAGCAGTGAAGACGTCAGGGGGGACTACGAGCAGTACTTC.

The V gene is TRBV6-6, the J gene TRBJ2-1, with D perhaps matching TRBD1 (5 bases). Trimming cost V 0 bases and J 5 bases, with 17 bases left between them. The CDR3 runs to 17 residues. Germline V gene sequence: CDR1 MNHNY, CDR2 SVGAGI (reference sequence). CDR3 in amino acids: CASSYSNRLRIHNEQFF. The DNA for the CDR3 is TGTGCCAGCAGTTACTCCAACAGGTTACGGATTCACAATGAGCAGTTCTTC.

There are many counts of this clonotype. V and J are TRBV12-3 or TRBV12-4 and TRBJ1-4, with 9 bases identical to TRBD1. The V gene end was trimmed by 8 bases and the J gene end by 4 bases; junction bases not matched to a gene: 2. CDR3 length equals 13 residues. In DNA form, the CDR3 reads TGTGCCAGCGAGGACAGGGGTAATGAAAAACTGTTTTTT. Its protein is CASEDRGNEKLFF.

This clonotype was seen at least ten times. The V call is TRBV6-1, the J call TRBJ1-1; 9 bases agree with TRBD1. CDR1 and CDR2 (germline): MNHNS, SASEGT. J gave up 5 bases and V 8 bases, and 3 bases lay outside the gene matches. The CDR3 consists of 12 residues. CDR3 sequence: CASSDRGTEAFF. The CDR3 nucleotides are TGTGCCAGCTCGGACAGGGGAACTGAAGCTTTCTTT.

This clonotype was found many times. The V gene is TRBV7-9, the J gene TRBJ1-5; 8 bases fit TRBD1. Looked up from germline, CDR1 is SEHNR and CDR2 is FQNEAQ (reference sequence). V was clipped by 5 bases and J by 7 bases; unmatched bases: 16. This CDR3 is 17 amino acids long. The CDR3 DNA is TGTGCCAGCAGCAATACCCTGCGACAGGGGATGGGGCAGCCCCAGCATTTT. Its translation is CASSNTLRQGMGQPQHF.

In the case of this clonotype: A read error may account for a junction end that differs from germline. The V call is TRBV5-4, the J call TRBJ2-7, with D possibly TRBD2 on 6 matching bases. Germline CDR1 reads SGHNT; CDR2 reads YYREEE (reference sequence). This CDR3 is 15 amino acids long. CDR3 nucleotide sequence: TGTGCCAGCAGGAGACGCGGGACTCCCGTGACCCCGCGAGACTTC. Its protein product is CASRRRGTPVTPRDF.

The chain has TRBV10-2 and TRBJ1-2; D is possibly TRBD1 (6 bases). The CDR3 sequence is 15 residues long. Trimming cost V 7 bases and J 8 bases, with 23 bases left between them. Germline CDR1 reads WSHSY; CDR2 reads SAAADI. The CDR3, as DNA: TGCGCCAGCACTGGTGACCCGGGACATCTTGACGGCTACACCTTC. It is translated as CASTGDPGHLDGYTF.

This clonotype was seen only a few times. The chain recombines TRBV29-1 with TRBJ2-7; either TRBD1 or TRBD2 may supply D (7 bases each). This CDR3 has 15 amino acids. The germline gives CDR1 SQVTM, CDR2 ANQGSEA. V lost 4 bases to trimming and J lost 3 bases, with 19 bases between them. CDR3 DNA: TGCAGCGTTGCGGGGACACAGGGGACTAACTACGAGCAGTACTTC. Translation: CSVAGTQGTNYEQYF.

The chain uses TRBV5-1 and TRBJ1-2; TRBD1 might be the D (6 bases). V dropped 4 bases and J dropped 1 base, with 14 bases sitting between them. The germline V gene encodes CDR1 SGHRS and CDR2 YFSETQ. This CDR3 spans 15 amino acids. The CDR3 DNA reads TGCGCCAGCAGCCTTGAGACAGGAGTTAACTATGGCTACACCTTC. Protein: CASSLETGVNYGYTF.